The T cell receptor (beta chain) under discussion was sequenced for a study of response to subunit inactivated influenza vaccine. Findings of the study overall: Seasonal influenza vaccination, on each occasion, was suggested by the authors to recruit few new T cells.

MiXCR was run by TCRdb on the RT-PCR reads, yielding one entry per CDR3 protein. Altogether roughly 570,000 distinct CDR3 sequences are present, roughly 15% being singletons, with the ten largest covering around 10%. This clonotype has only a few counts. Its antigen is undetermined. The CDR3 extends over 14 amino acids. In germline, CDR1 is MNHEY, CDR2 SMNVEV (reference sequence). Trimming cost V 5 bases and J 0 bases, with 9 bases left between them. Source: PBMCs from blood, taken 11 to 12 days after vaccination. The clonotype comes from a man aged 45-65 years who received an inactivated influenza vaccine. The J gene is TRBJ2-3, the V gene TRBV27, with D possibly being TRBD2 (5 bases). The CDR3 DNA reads TGTGCCAGCAGTCGGGATACCAGCACAGATACGCAGTATTTT. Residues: CASSRDTSTDTQYF.